This TCR beta chain was observed in a study of blood T cell repertoires in COVID-19. Study at large: The samples span acute and convalescent COVID-19 from the United States, Italy and Spain. In each case, the material was cDNA or gDNA derived from T cells, B-cell-depleted T cells, or PBMCs.

This clone was detected only a few times. The junction had 10 bases not matched to a gene; V was cut back by 6 bases and J by 2 bases. The CDR3 contains 16 residues. Germline values: CDR1 LGHNA, CDR2 YSLEER. In the authors' workflow: Amplification of reference gene primers provided the estimated nucleated cell counts. Clones were read by immunoSEQ multiplex PCR, and TCRdb kept only the in-frame ones, dropping some. The DNA gave D and trimming, while V, J and clone size come from that table. The sample carries about 91,000 clones, almost 85% recorded once. The sequenced sample was peripheral blood. The sequence derives from a man aged 45 to 65 with active or convalescent COVID-19. The chain is built from TRBV4-3 and TRBJ1-2; 9 bases are shared with TRBD1. CDR3 nucleotide sequence: TGCGCCAGCAGTGCGGACAGGGGCTTTGGGAACTATGGCTACACCTTC. Amino acid sequence: CASSADRGFGNYGYTF.